These 22 T cell receptor beta chains originate from one sample sequenced in a study of Tregs in tolerant kidney transplant recipients. Method: immunoSEQ multiplex PCR; TCRdb's copy keeps in-frame clones and lacks some. The listing records approximately 6,600 clones. Recipients received nonmyeloablative bone marrow transplants from related graft donors, with transient mixed chimerism. Sequencing was performed on CD8+ T cells from blood (PBMCs), taken 12 months after the transplant. All receptors derive from a human patient who received a combined kidney and bone marrow transplant. Some T cells may be transferred from the graft donor.

For this clone: The read terminates 3 residues before the CDR3 end, so the remaining end is supplied by the germline J gene. This chain uses TRBV7-6 with TRBJ1-5, with D possibly matching TRBD1 (5 bases). Trimming removed 1 base from V and 7 bases from J, with 11 bases in between. Germline assignment: CDR1 SGHVS and CDR2 FNYEAQ. This CDR3 has 14 amino acids. The sequenced CDR3 bases are TGTGCCAGCAGCTTAGGGGGGGTAAGGCAGCCC. It specifies CASSLGGVRQP. The entire CDR3 reads CASSLGGVRQPQHF.

Judged by frequency, this clone is medium-sized. The read comes to an end 3 residues before the CDR3 does, leaving the germline J gene to fill in the end. The V and J genes are TRBV20-1 and TRBJ2-1, with TRBD1 matching 7 bases. Germline-derived CDR1 and CDR2 are DFQATT and SNEGSKA (reference sequence). This CDR3 is built from 15 residues. V lost 0 bases and J lost 1; bases outside the gene matches: 3. CDR3 loop: CSAREGRGSYNEQFF. The DNA read from the CDR3 is TGCAGTGCTAGAGAGGGCAGGGGGTCCTACAATGAG.

To note about this clone: The CDR3 end lies 3 residues beyond the end of the read and is filled in from the germline J gene. The chain has TRBV19 and TRBJ1-5, with 10 bases aligning to TRBD1. CDR3 length equals 13 residues. J gave up 6 bases and V 5 bases, and 1 base lay outside the gene matches. Germline CDR1 LNHDA, CDR2 SQIVND (reference sequence). CDR3 residues: CASSGQGGQPQHF. CDR3 DNA (partial): TGTGCCAGTAGTGGACAGGGGGGTCAGCCC.

Note on this clone: The read halts 3 residues ahead of the CDR3 end, with the missing end drawn from the germline J gene. The genes are TRBV5-6 and TRBJ2-5; 7 bases agree with TRBD2. Germline V gene sequence: CDR1 SGHDT, CDR2 YYEEEE. The junction had 6 bases not matched to a gene; V was cut back by 2 bases and J by 5 bases. CDR3 length: 14 amino acids. The chain's CDR3 is CASSFAGVRETQYF. Partial CDR3 DNA: TGTGCCAGCAGCTTTGCGGGAGTCAGGGAGACC.

Worth noting for this clone: The CDR3 is cut off 3 residues early in the read; its end comes from the germline J gene. The V gene is TRBV19, the J gene TRBJ2-3; 7 nucleotides match TRBD2. Looked up from germline, CDR1 is LNHDA and CDR2 is SQIVND (reference sequence). CDR3 length: 15 amino acids. V trimming: 7 bases; J trimming: 4 bases; junction bases outside the gene matches: 11. The CDR3 DNA, read in part, is TGTGCCAGTACCGCGGGAGTCAGCCGTGCAGATACG. Amino acid sequence: CASTAGVSRADT. The full-length CDR3 reads as CASTAGVSRADTQYF.

As for this clone: The read gets to within 3 residues of the CDR3 end, and the germline J gene fills in the rest. The gene calls are TRBV24-1 and TRBJ1-3; D remains unclear. V lost 3 bases and J 8 bases, leaving 10 bases between the germline ends. The V gene's germline CDR1 is KGHDR and CDR2 SFDVKD. The CDR3 runs to 13 residues. The CDR3 protein is CATSDAGVDTIYF. The sequenced part of the CDR3 DNA is TGTGCCACCAGTGATGCGGGAGTCGACACC.

By frequency, this clone registers medium-sized. The sequence runs out 3 residues before the end of the CDR3; the remainder is reconstructed from the germline J gene. J is TRBJ2-5 and V is TRBV30; 7 bases align to TRBD1. Germline V gene sequence: CDR1 GTSNPN, CDR2 SVGIG (reference sequence). The trim removed 0 bases at V and 7 bases at J, leaving 14 bases unmatched. The CDR3 is made up of 16 amino acids. CDR3 amino acids: CAWSVGTAPGSATQYF. Partial CDR3 DNA: TGTGCCTGGAGTGTTGGGACAGCCCCCGGATCGGCGACC.

The chain's CDR3 is CASSIATRDIFYSNQPQHF. Incomplete CDR3 DNA: TGTGCCAGTAGTATAGCCACCAGGGACATCTTTTATAGCAATCAGCCC. The gene calls are TRBV19 and TRBJ1-5, with D tentatively TRBD1 (6 bases). The read stops 3 residues short of the end of the CDR3; the missing end is completed from the germline J gene. V lost 1 base to trimming and J lost 0 bases, with 19 bases between them. The V gene's germline CDR1 is LNHDA and CDR2 SQIVND (reference sequence). This CDR3 is built from 19 residues.

On this clone itself: The read finishes 3 residues shy of the CDR3 end, and the germline J gene is used to complete it. V usage is TRBV5-4 and J usage is TRBJ1-3; 9 nucleotides agree with TRBD1. V shed 3 bases and J 2 bases; nucleotides not matched to a gene: 6. Looked up from germline, CDR1 is SGHNT and CDR2 is YYREEE (reference sequence). The CDR3 loop spans 16 amino acids. The sequenced part of the CDR3 DNA is TGTGCCAGCAGCTGGAGGGGACAGGGAACTGGAAACACC. Its protein is CASSWRGQGTGNT. The entire CDR3 reads CASSWRGQGTGNTIYF.

Regarding this clone: The read terminates 3 residues before the CDR3 end, so the remaining end is supplied by the germline J gene. The V and J genes are TRBV7-3 and TRBJ2-3; tentative D call: TRBD2 (7 bases). The V end was cut by 4 bases, the J end by 6 bases, with 14 bases between. Looked up from germline, CDR1 is SGHTA and CDR2 is FQGTGA. The CDR3 loop spans 14 amino acids. The CDR3 loop is CASSSWGGADTQYF. CDR3 DNA, as far as it was read: TGTGCCAGCAGCTCATGGGGGGGGGCGGATACG.

Comments on this clone: The read terminates 3 residues before the CDR3 end, so the remaining end is supplied by the germline J gene. The chain joins TRBV6-2 or TRBV6-3 to TRBJ2-7; D perhaps matches TRBD2 (6 bases). This CDR3 is 14 amino acids long. Germline lookup yields CDR1 MNHEY and CDR2 SVGEGT. The V gene lost 2 bases and the J gene lost 0 bases, with 8 bases spanning the gap. CDR3 loop: CASSYRGLSYEQYF. The CDR3 DNA, read in part, is TGTGCCAGCAGTTACAGGGGACTCTCCTACGAG.

Note on this clone: Sequencing ends 3 residues short of the CDR3 end; the germline J gene provides the rest. This sequence joins TRBV19 and TRBJ2-3; D unclear. The CDR3 is 15 residues long. The V gene's germline CDR1 is LNHDA and CDR2 SQIVND (reference sequence). V was pared by 3 bases and J by 2 bases, with 12 bases between. The covered CDR3 bases are TGTGCCAGTAGTATTGTAGAAAGTCCCACAGATACG. It yields the protein CASSIVESPTDT. The CDR3, in full, reads CASSIVESPTDTQYF.

About this clone: The read gets to within 3 residues of the CDR3 end, and the germline J gene fills in the rest. The gene calls are TRBV20-1 and TRBJ2-5, with TRBD1 matching 8 bases. This CDR3 is built from 15 residues. The J segment lost 2 bases and the V segment lost 3 bases, leaving 8 bases of the junction unmatched. Per the germline V gene, CDR1 is DFQATT and CDR2 is SNEGSKA (reference sequence). CDR3 in amino acids: CSARDREREQETQYF. The covered CDR3 bases are TGCAGTGCTAGGGACAGGGAAAGGGAGCAAGAGACC.

Worth noting for this clone: The read stops 3 residues short of the end of the CDR3; the missing end is completed from the germline J gene. This chain links TRBV2 with TRBJ1-1, with TRBD1 identical over 12 bases. CDR3 length equals 14 residues. The germline V gene has CDR1 SNHLY and CDR2 FYNNEI. V gave up 5 bases and J gave up 5 bases; unmatched junction bases: 3. The CDR3 loop reads CASSPGQGATEAFF. Incomplete CDR3 DNA: TGTGCCAGCAGTCCGGGACAGGGGGCAACTGAA.

A remark on this clone: Coverage ceases 3 residues before the CDR3 finishes, and the germline J gene fills in the end. V is TRBV20-1 and J is TRBJ2-1; possible D gene TRBD2, 6 bases. Per germline, CDR1 DFQATT and CDR2 SNEGSKA (reference sequence). V lost 2 bases to trimming and J lost 1 base, with 9 bases between them. The CDR3 is 14 residues long. CDR3 bases read: TGCAGTGCTAGAATGGCGGGATCCTACAATGAG. Translated: CSARMAGSYNE. The entire CDR3 reads CSARMAGSYNEQFF.

Comment on this clone: Sequencing ends 3 residues short of the CDR3 end; the germline J gene provides the rest. The rearrangement uses TRBV20-1 and TRBJ1-2; 7 bases map to TRBD1. This CDR3 region has 14 residues. The germline V gene encodes CDR1 DFQATT and CDR2 SNEGSKA (reference sequence). The ends lost 5 bases at V and 0 bases at J; junction bases unmatched: 6. The CDR3 sequence: CSAGRGLANYGYTF. CDR3 DNA, as far as it was read: TGCAGTGCTGGAAGGGGGCTAGCTAACTATGGC.

A remark on this clone: Coverage ceases 3 residues before the CDR3 finishes, and the germline J gene fills in the end. V usage is TRBV30 and J usage is TRBJ2-1; TRBD2 matches at 13 bases. Per the germline V gene, CDR1 is GTSNPN and CDR2 is SVGIG (reference sequence). The V gene end was trimmed by 3 bases and the J gene end by 7 bases; junction bases not matched to a gene: 9. The CDR3 runs to 16 residues. The part of the CDR3 DNA that was read is TGTGCCTGGAGCGAACCTGGACTAGCGGGAGTTAATGAG. It translates to CAWSEPGLAGVNE. In full, the CDR3 reads CAWSEPGLAGVNEQFF.

To note about this clone: The read falls 3 residues short of the CDR3 end, and the missing part is taken from the germline J gene. V and J are TRBV7-8 and TRBJ2-7, with 11 bases that match TRBD1. CDR3 size: 16 residues. Germline values: CDR1 SGHVS, CDR2 FQNEAQ. The V gene end was trimmed by 1 base and the J gene end by 2 bases; junction bases not matched to a gene: 4. Here the CDR3 reads CASSLDLGQGAYEQYF. The CDR3 bases that were read are TGTGCCAGCAGCTTAGATCTGGGACAGGGGGCCTACGAG.

As concerns this clone: The read terminates 3 residues before the CDR3 end, so the remaining end is supplied by the germline J gene. The rearrangement uses TRBV19 and TRBJ1-1; D might be TRBD1 (6 bases). Germline V gives CDR1 LNHDA, CDR2 SQIVND (reference sequence). Trimming removed 7 bases at V and 3 bases at J, with 6 bases between. This CDR3 is 11 amino acids long. The CDR3 loop reads CASTGDTEAFF. Incomplete CDR3 DNA: TGTGCCAGTACAGGGGACACTGAA.

Worth noting for this clone: From the germline J gene comes the end of the CDR3, since the read stops 3 residues before it. The chain carries TRBV5-1 and TRBJ2-1, with D perhaps TRBD2 (5 bases). Germline V gene lookup returns CDR1 SGHRS and CDR2 YFSETQ. The V gene lost 0 bases and the J gene lost 9 bases, with 7 bases spanning the gap. The CDR3 has 12 residues. The sequenced CDR3 bases are TGCGCCAGCAGCTTGGTCGGGGTTGAG. Protein: CASSLVGVE. The whole CDR3 is CASSLVGVEQFF.

About this clone itself: The read finishes 3 residues shy of the CDR3 end, and the germline J gene is used to complete it. The gene calls are TRBV20-1 and TRBJ2-1, with D tentatively TRBD2 (6 bases). The CDR3 loop spans 20 amino acids. The germline V gene encodes CDR1 DFQATT and CDR2 SNEGSKA (reference sequence). Trimming left V 1 base short and J 0 bases short, with 25 bases between. The CDR3 here is CSARGFGANLAGNSYNEQFF. The sequenced part of the CDR3 DNA is TGCAGTGCTAGAGGCTTCGGGGCCAACCTGGCGGGGAACTCCTACAATGAG.

In the case of this clone: The read terminates 3 residues ahead of where the CDR3 ends, so the germline J gene completes it. The gene calls are TRBV5-1 and TRBJ2-7; no clear D gene. V was pared by 0 bases and J by 5 bases, with 6 bases between. CDR3 length: 12 amino acids. CDR1 is SGHRS, CDR2 YFSETQ, per germline. The sequenced part of the CDR3 DNA is TGCGCCAGCAGCTTGGTTGGCCACGAG. Protein sequence: CASSLVGHE. The whole CDR3 sequence is CASSLVGHEQYF.